Listed here are 18 T cell receptor beta chains from one sample, sequenced in a study of cytomegalovirus exposure and HLA in healthy donors. 60 Vbeta and 13 Jbeta primers were used in PCR. Only in-frame clones appear in the TCRdb table, and some are missing; sequencing was by immunoSEQ multiplex PCR. The data show 100,000 to 150,000 clones, roughly four fifths seen once. Sequencing used PBMCs. The receptors were sampled from a man aged 50-60 years in good health and CMV-seronegative.

The chain links TRBV7-3 to TRBJ1-1; D call uncertain. The germline gives CDR1 SGHTA, CDR2 FQGTGA. The CDR3 has 14 residues. The V end lost 3 bases, the J end lost 4 bases, and 12 bases lay between the germline ends. The CDR3 coding sequence is TGTGCCAGCAGCTTGGAGGGCCTGGGCACTGAAGCTTTCTTT. It is translated as CASSLEGLGTEAFF.

The CDR3 DNA sequence: TGCGCCAGCAGCTTGGCCGGGACAGACGATGAAAAACTGTTTTTT. Translating it yields CASSLAGTDDEKLFF. This chain uses TRBV5-1 with TRBJ1-4; 7 nucleotides agree with TRBD1. Looked up from germline, CDR1 is SGHRS and CDR2 is YFSETQ. This CDR3 contains 15 residues. Trimming at V came to 0 bases and at J to 6 bases, leaving 5 bases not matched to a gene.

This clone was observed a few times. The V gene is TRBV7-8, the J gene TRBJ2-1; 13 bases fit TRBD2. The V gene end was trimmed by 5 bases and the J gene end by 6 bases; junction bases not matched to a gene: 4. Germline V gene data show CDR1 as SGHVS and CDR2 as FQNEAQ. This CDR3 region has 15 residues. The CDR3 coding sequence is TGTGCCAGCAGCCAGAGGACTAGCGGGGGCAATGAGCAGTTCTTC. It specifies CASSQRTSGGNEQFF.

The chain is built from TRBV6-1 and TRBJ1-1; D gene unclear. Per germline, CDR1 MNHNS and CDR2 SASEGT. Trimming removed 6 bases at V and 6 bases at J, with 11 bases between. CDR3 size: 12 residues. Here the CDR3 reads CASRHLVSEAFF. The CDR3 coding sequence is TGTGCCAGCAGACATTTGGTATCTGAAGCTTTCTTT.

This CDR3 reads CASSLERTEAFF. CDR3 sequence (DNA): TGTGCCAGCAGCTTAGAACGGACTGAAGCTTTCTTT. The chain couples TRBV11-2 to TRBJ1-1; D is ambiguous. The CDR3 is 12 residues long. The germline V gene has CDR1 SGHAT and CDR2 FQNNGV. V was clipped by 0 bases and J by 5 bases, with 4 bases between them.

This rearrangement joins TRBV7-9 to TRBJ1-2, with 10 bases that match TRBD1. Looked up from germline, CDR1 is SEHNR and CDR2 is FQNEAQ (reference sequence). V was clipped by 3 bases and J by 2 bases; unmatched bases: 3. This CDR3 spans 15 amino acids. DNA of the CDR3: TGTGCCAGCAGCTTGGGACAGGGGATAAACTATGGCTACACCTTC. Residues: CASSLGQGINYGYTF. Variable domain in full (rest from reference TRBV7-9 and TRBJ1-2): DTGVSQNPRHKITKRGQNVTFRCDPISEHNRLYWYRQTLGQGPEFLTYFQNEAQLEKSRLLSDRFSAERPKGSFSTLEIQRTEQGDSAMYLCASSLGQGINYGYTFGSGTRLTVV.

The CDR3 nucleotides are TGTGCCAGCAGCCCCCGCAGCCCAGGGGGTATGGAAAAACTGTTTTTT. Translation: CASSPRSPGGMEKLFF. The chain uses TRBV7-2 and TRBJ1-4, with 7 bases identical to TRBD1. This CDR3 comprises 16 residues. J was trimmed by 8 bases and V by 5 bases; bases with no gene match: 14. CDR1 and CDR2 (germline): SGHTA, FQGNSA. The full variable domain, completed using reference TRBV7-2 and TRBJ1-4, is GAGVSQSPSNKVTEKGKDVELRCDPISGHTALYWYRQSLGQGLEFLIYFQGNSAPDKSGLPSDRFSAERTGGSVSTLTIQRTQQEDSAVYLCASSPRSPGGMEKLFFGSGTQLSVL.

This clone was seen only a few times. The CDR3 loop reads CASSQGYNYEQYF. As DNA, the CDR3 is TGTGCCAGCAGCCAAGGATACAACTACGAGCAGTACTTC. V is TRBV4-2 and J is TRBJ2-5, with unresolved D. Gene TRBJ2-7 matches the end of the DNA better, so the J call may be wrong. Looked up from germline, CDR1 is LGHNA and CDR2 is YNFKEQ. There are 13 residues in the CDR3.

The chain joins TRBV29-1 to TRBJ1-2; TRBD1 is a possible D gene (6 bases). The CDR3 runs to 15 residues. Trimming took 4 bases from V and 7 from J, leaving 22 bases between them. Germline V gives CDR1 SQVTM, CDR2 ANQGSEA. As DNA, the CDR3 is TGCAGCGTTGGTGGGGGCAGGGGTGTATCGGGTGGCTACACCTTC. Translation gives CSVGGGRGVSGGYTF.

The chain recombines TRBV7-8 with TRBJ1-2, with D perhaps matching TRBD1 (6 bases). Germline CDR1 is SGHVS and CDR2 is FQNEAQ. The CDR3 extends over 13 amino acids. V lost 8 bases and J 7 bases, leaving 17 bases between the germline ends. This chain's CDR3 is CASSTNRAAGYTF. CDR3 nucleotide sequence: TGTGCCAGCTCGACGAACAGGGCGGCTGGCTACACCTTC.

The CDR3 reads CASSEDSPGNTIYF. Written as DNA, the CDR3 is TGTGCCAGCTCAGAGGACAGCCCTGGAAACACCATATATTTT. This sequence joins TRBV18 and TRBJ1-3, with D possibly matching TRBD1 (6 bases). Germline lookup yields CDR1 KGHSH and CDR2 LQKENI. V lost 5 bases and J 2 bases, leaving 10 bases between the germline ends. The CDR3 loop spans 14 amino acids.

The chain combines TRBV19 with TRBJ1-5; D perhaps matches TRBD1 (5 bases). Germline loops: CDR1 LNHDA, CDR2 SQIVND (reference sequence). CDR3 length equals 15 residues. V was pared by 3 bases and J by 3 bases, with 12 bases between. As DNA, the CDR3 is TGTGCCAGTAGTATCTCCCAGGGTTACAATCAGCCCCAGCATTTT. Translating it yields CASSISQGYNQPQHF.

The gene calls are TRBV6-1 and TRBJ2-1; 12 nucleotides align to TRBD2. V shed 6 bases and J 5 bases; nucleotides not matched to a gene: 5. The CDR3 contains 15 residues. From germline, CDR1 is MNHNS and CDR2 SASEGT. CDR3 nucleotides: TGTGCCAGCAGACAGACTAGCGGGGGCAACAATGAGCAGTTCTTC. It encodes CASRQTSGGNNEQFF.

This clone showed up just once. The CDR3 does not close with the conserved phenylalanine or tryptophan, likely indicating a read error. The chain uses TRBV11-2 and TRBJ2-7, with 8 bases lining up with TRBD1. With V trimmed by 1 base and J by 7 bases, 9 bases remained unmatched. This CDR3 spans 15 amino acids. Looked up from germline, CDR1 is SGHAT and CDR2 is FQNNGV. The CDR3 is CASSLVGQGGWEQYL. The CDR3 DNA sequence: TGTGCCAGCAGCTTAGTAGGACAGGGTGGCTGGGAGCAGTACCTC.

This clone was counted a single time. This chain links TRBV5-4 with TRBJ1-1; D is perhaps TRBD1 (5 bases). CDR1 and CDR2 from the germline V gene are SGHNT and YYREEE (reference sequence). The V end lost 1 base, the J end lost 3 bases, and 13 bases lay between the germline ends. This CDR3 has 15 residues. The chain's CDR3 is CASSLPQGSDTEAFF. In nucleotides, the CDR3 is TGTGCCAGCAGCTTGCCTCAGGGTTCGGACACTGAAGCTTTCTTT.

This clone was picked up a small number of times. This rearrangement joins TRBV4-1 to TRBJ2-1; perhaps TRBD1 as D (7 bases). The CDR3 is made up of 18 amino acids. V was trimmed by 4 bases and J by 3 bases, leaving 22 bases between them. In germline, CDR1 is MGHRA, CDR2 YSYEKL. For the CDR3, the DNA is TGCGCCAGCAGCCCAAGGAAGATGCGGGACAGCAACTACAATGAGCAGTTCTTC. Translation gives CASSPRKMRDSNYNEQFF.

In this sample, this clone turned up a few times. The genes are TRBV5-6 and TRBJ2-7; a weak D match, TRBD1 (6 bases). Trimming left V 1 base short and J 5 bases short, with 16 bases between. CDR3 length equals 15 residues. CDR1 is SGHDT and CDR2 is YYEEEE in the germline V gene. The DNA of the CDR3 is TGTGCCAGCAGCTTGCTATCCCGCCAGGGGAACGAGCAGTACGTC. Amino acid sequence: CASSLLSRQGNEQYV.

The chain uses TRBV7-6 and TRBJ2-3; TRBD1 might be the D (5 bases). CDR1 and CDR2 (germline): SGHVS, FNYEAQ. Trimming removed 5 bases from V and 5 bases from J, with 8 bases in between. CDR3 length equals 12 residues. CDR3 DNA sequence: TGTGCCAGCAGCCCGCAGGGAGATACGCAGTATTTT. Its protein is CASSPQGDTQYF.